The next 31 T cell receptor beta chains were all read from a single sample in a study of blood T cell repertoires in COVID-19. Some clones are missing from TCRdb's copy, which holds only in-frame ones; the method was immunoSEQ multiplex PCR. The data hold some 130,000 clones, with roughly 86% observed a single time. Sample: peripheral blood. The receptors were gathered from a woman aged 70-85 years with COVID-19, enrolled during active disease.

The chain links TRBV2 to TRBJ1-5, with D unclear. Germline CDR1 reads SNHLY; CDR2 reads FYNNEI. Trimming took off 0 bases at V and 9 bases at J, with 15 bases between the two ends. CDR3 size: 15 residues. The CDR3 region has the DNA TGTGCCAGCAGTGAAGCCTTGCTTGGAGTGGGGCCCCAGCATTTT. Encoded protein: CASSEALLGVGPQHF.

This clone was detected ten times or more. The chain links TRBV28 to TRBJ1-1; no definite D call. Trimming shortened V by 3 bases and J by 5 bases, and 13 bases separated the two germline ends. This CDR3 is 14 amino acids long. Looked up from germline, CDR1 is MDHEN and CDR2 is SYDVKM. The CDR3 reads CASSFLPAGTEAFF. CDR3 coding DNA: TGTGCCAGCAGTTTTCTCCCTGCGGGGACTGAAGCTTTCTTT.

CDR3 nucleotide sequence: TGTGCCAGCAGCTTAAGCGGGGGGGCAGTAACAGATACGCAGTATTTT. It is translated as CASSLSGGAVTDTQYF. The chain joins TRBV7-2 to TRBJ2-3, with 10 positions matching TRBD2. The germline CDR1 and CDR2 sequences are SGHTA and FQGNSA. The CDR3 runs 16 residues. V was clipped by 2 bases and J by 3 bases; unmatched bases: 5.

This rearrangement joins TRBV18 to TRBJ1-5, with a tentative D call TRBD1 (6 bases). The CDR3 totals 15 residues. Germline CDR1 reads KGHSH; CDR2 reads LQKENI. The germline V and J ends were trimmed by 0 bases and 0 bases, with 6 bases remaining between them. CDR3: CASSPPGGSNQPQHF. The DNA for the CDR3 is TGTGCCAGCTCACCACCAGGGGGTAGCAATCAGCCCCAGCATTTT.

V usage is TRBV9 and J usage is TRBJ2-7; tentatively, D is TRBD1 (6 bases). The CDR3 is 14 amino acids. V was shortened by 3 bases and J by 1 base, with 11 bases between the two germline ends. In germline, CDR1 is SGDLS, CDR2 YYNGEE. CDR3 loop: CASSAQGGSYEQYF. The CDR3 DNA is TGTGCCAGCAGCGCACAGGGCGGATCCTACGAGCAGTACTTC.

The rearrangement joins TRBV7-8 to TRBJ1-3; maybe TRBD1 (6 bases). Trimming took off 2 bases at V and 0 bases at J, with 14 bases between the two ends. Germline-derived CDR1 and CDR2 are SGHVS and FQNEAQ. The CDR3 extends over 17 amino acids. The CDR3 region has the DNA TGTGCCAGCAGCTTACAGTGGGGAGGGGGCTCTGGAAACACCATATATTTT. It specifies CASSLQWGGGSGNTIYF.

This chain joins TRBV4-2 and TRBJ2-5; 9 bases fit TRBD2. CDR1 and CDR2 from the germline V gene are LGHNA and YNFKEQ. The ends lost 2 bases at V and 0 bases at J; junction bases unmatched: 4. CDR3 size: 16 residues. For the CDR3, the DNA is TGTGCCAGCAGCCAACCAAGCGGGGGGCACCAAGAGACCCAGTACTTC. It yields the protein CASSQPSGGHQETQYF.

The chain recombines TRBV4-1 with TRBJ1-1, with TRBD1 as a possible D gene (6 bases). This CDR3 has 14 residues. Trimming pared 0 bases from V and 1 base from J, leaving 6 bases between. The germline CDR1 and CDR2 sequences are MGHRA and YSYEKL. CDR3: CASSQEGGNTEAFF. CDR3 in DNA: TGCGCCAGCAGCCAAGAAGGGGGGAACACTGAAGCTTTCTTT.

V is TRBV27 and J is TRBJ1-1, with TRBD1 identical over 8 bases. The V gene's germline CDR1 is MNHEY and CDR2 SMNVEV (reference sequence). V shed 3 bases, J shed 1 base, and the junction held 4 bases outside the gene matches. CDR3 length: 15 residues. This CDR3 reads CASSFSGTGNTEAFF. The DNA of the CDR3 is TGTGCCAGCAGTTTTTCCGGGACAGGGAACACTGAAGCTTTCTTT.

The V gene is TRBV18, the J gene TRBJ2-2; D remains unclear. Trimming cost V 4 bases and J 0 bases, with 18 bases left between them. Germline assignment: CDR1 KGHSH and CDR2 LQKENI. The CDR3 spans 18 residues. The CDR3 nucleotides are TGTGCCAGCTCACATGACTCGAGGCCCCTTACGAACACCGGGGAGCTGTTTTTT. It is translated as CASSHDSRPLTNTGELFF.

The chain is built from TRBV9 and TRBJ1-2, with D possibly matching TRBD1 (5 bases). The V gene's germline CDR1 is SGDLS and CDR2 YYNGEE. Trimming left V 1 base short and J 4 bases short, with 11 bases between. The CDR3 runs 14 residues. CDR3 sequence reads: CASSVTQVTYGYTF. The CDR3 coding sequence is TGTGCCAGCAGCGTAACACAGGTGACCTATGGCTACACCTTC. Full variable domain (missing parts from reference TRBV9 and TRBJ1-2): DSGVTQTPKHLITATGQRVTLRCSPRSGDLSVYWYQQSLDQGLQFLIQYYNGEERAKGNILERFSAQQFPDLHSELNLSSLELGDSALYFCASSVTQVTYGYTFGSGTRLTVV.

The CDR3 loop is CASSNRGTGTGELFF. The CDR3 nucleotides are TGTGCCAGCAGCAACAGGGGGACTGGCACCGGGGAGCTGTTTTTT. J is TRBJ2-2 and V is TRBV11-3, with 8 positions matching TRBD1. This CDR3 is 15 amino acids long. The V and J ends lost 5 bases and 4 bases, in that order; junction bases with no gene match: 6. The V gene's germline CDR1 is SGHNT and CDR2 YENEEA.

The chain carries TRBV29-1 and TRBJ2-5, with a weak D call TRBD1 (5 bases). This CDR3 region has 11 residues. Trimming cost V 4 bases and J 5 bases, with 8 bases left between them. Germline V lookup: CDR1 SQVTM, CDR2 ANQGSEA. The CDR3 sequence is CSVVRAETQYF. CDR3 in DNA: TGCAGCGTTGTCAGGGCGGAGACCCAGTACTTC.

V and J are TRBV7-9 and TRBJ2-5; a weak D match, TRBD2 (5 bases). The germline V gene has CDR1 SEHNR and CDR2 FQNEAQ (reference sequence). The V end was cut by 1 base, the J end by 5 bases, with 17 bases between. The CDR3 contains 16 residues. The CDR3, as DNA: TGTGCCAGCAGCTTAGGGGCGGGTGCAAACGCGGAGACCCAGTACTTC. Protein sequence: CASSLGAGANAETQYF.

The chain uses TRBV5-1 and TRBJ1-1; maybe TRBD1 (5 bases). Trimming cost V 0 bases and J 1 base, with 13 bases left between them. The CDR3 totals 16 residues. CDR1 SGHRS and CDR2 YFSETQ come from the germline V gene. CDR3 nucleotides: TGCGCCAGCAGCTTGGAGCAGGGATCAGCGAACACTGAAGCTTTCTTT. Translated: CASSLEQGSANTEAFF.

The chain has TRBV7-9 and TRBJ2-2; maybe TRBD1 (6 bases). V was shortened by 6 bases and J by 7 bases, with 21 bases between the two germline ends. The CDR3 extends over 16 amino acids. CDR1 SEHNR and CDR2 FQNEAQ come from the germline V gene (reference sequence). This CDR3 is CASSRPGQTIGGELFF. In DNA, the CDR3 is TGTGCCAGCAGTCGTCCGGGACAAACAATAGGCGGGGAGCTGTTTTTT.

This CDR3 is CAISEGSTNEKLFF. The CDR3 DNA follows: TGTGCCATCAGTGAGGGCTCCACTAATGAAAAACTGTTTTTT. The chain links TRBV10-3 to TRBJ1-4; D is unresolved. V lost 2 bases and J 2 bases, leaving 6 bases between the germline ends. The CDR3 runs 14 residues. CDR1 and CDR2 from the germline V gene are ENHRY and SYGVKD.

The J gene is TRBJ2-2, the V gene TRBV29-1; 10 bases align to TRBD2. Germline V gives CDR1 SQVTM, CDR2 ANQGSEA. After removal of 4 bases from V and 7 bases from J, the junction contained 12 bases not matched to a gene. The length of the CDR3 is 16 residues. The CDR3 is CSVASSGGALDGELFF. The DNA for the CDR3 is TGCAGCGTTGCGTCCAGCGGGGGGGCCTTGGACGGGGAGCTGTTTTTT.

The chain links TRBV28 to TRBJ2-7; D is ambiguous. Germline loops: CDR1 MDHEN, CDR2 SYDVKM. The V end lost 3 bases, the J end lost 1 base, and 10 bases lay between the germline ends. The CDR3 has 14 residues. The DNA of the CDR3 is TGTGCCAGCAGTTTGGCCCAACTATCCTACGAGCAGTACTTC. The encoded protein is CASSLAQLSYEQYF.

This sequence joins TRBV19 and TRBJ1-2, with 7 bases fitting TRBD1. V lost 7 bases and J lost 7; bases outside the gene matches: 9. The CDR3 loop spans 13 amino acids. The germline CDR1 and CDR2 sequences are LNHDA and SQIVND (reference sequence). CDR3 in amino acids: CASTPLTGVGYTF. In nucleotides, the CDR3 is TGTGCCAGTACCCCACTAACAGGGGTTGGCTACACCTTC.

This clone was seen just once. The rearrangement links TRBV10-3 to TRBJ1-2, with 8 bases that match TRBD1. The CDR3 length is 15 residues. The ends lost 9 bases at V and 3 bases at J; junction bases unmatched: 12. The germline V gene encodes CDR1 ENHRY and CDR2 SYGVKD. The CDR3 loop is CAITEGPTGDYGYTF. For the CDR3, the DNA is TGTGCCATAACCGAAGGGCCGACAGGGGACTATGGCTACACCTTC.

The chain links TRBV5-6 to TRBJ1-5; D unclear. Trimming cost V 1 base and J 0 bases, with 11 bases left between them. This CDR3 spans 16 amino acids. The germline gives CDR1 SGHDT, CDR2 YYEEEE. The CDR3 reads CASSLSFGDSNQPQHF. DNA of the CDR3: TGTGCCAGCAGCTTGTCCTTCGGGGATAGCAATCAGCCCCAGCATTTT.

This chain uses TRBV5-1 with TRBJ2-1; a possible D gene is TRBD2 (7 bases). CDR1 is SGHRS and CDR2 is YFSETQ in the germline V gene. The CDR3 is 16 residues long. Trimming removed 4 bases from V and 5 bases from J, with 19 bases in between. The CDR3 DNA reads TGCGCCAGCAGCCCGCCGGGGGGCAGGGGCAACAATGAGCAGTTCTTC. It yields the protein CASSPPGGRGNNEQFF.

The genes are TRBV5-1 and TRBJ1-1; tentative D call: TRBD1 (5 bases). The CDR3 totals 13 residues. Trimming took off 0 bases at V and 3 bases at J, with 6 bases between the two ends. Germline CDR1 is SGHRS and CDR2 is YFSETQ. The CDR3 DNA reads TGCGCCAGCAGCTTGGTCAGGGACACTGAAGCTTTCTTT. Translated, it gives CASSLVRDTEAFF.

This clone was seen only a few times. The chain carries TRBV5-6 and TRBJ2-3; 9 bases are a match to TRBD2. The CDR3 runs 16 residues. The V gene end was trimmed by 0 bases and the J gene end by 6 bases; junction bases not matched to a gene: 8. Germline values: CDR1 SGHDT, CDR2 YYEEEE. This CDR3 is CASSLVGGGASDTQYF. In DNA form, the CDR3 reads TGTGCCAGCAGCTTGGTAGGCGGGGGGGCCTCGGATACGCAGTATTTT.

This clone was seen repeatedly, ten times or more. CDR3 region: CASSYSEQPYNEQFF. The CDR3 DNA sequence: TGTGCCAGCAGTTATTCGGAACAGCCGTACAATGAGCAGTTCTTC. The chain links TRBV6-2 or TRBV6-3 to TRBJ2-1; D not resolved. Deletions cut 3 bases from V and 4 bases from J, with 13 bases between. Germline CDR1 is MNHEY and CDR2 is SVGEGT. This CDR3 has 15 amino acids.

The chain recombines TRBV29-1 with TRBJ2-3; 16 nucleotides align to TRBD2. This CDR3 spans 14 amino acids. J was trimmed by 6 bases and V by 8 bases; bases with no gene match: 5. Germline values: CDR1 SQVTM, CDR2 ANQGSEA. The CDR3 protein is CSLGTSGGADTQYF. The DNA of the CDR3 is TGCAGCCTCGGGACTAGCGGGGGGGCGGATACGCAGTATTTT.

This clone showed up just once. The CDR3 protein is CASSLGLMRGGNEQFF. CDR3 coding DNA: TGCGCCAGCAGCCTGGGATTGATGCGGGGGGGCAATGAGCAGTTCTTC. The rearrangement uses TRBV5-1 and TRBJ2-1, with 9 bases identical to TRBD2. V gave up 4 bases and J gave up 6 bases; unmatched junction bases: 11. The CDR3 loop spans 16 amino acids. Germline V gene lookup returns CDR1 SGHRS and CDR2 YFSETQ.

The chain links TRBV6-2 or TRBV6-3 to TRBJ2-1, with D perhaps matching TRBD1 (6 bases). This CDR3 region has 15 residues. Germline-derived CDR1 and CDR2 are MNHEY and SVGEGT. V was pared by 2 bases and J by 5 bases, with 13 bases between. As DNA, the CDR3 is TGTGCCAGCAGTTACCGGGACACGATCAACAATGAGCAGTTCTTC. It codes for CASSYRDTINNEQFF.

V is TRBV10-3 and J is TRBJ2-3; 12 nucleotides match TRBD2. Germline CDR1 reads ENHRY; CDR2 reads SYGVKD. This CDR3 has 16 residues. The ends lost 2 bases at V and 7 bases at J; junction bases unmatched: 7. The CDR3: CAISETSGGPRNTQYF. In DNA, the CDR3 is TGTGCCATCAGTGAGACTAGCGGGGGGCCCCGCAATACGCAGTATTTT.

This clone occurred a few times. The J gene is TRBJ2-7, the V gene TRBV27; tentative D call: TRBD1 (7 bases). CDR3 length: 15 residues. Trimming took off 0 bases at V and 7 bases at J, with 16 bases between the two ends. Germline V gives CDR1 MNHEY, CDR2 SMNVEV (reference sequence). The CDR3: CASSLSSRGAKEQYF. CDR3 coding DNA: TGTGCCAGCAGTTTATCGTCCAGGGGGGCGAAGGAGCAGTACTTC.